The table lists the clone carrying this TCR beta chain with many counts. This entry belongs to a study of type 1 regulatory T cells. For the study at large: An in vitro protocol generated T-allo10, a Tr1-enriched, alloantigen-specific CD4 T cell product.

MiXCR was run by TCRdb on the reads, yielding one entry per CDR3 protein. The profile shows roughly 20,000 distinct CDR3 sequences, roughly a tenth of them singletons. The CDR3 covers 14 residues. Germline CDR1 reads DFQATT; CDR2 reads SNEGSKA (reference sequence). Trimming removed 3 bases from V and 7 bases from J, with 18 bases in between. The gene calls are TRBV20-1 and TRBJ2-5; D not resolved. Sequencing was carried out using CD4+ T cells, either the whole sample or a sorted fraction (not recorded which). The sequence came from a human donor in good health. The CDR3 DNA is TGCAGTGCTAGGCCTGGCGCAAGCCTAGGGACCCAGTACTTC. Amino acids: CSARPGASLGTQYF.